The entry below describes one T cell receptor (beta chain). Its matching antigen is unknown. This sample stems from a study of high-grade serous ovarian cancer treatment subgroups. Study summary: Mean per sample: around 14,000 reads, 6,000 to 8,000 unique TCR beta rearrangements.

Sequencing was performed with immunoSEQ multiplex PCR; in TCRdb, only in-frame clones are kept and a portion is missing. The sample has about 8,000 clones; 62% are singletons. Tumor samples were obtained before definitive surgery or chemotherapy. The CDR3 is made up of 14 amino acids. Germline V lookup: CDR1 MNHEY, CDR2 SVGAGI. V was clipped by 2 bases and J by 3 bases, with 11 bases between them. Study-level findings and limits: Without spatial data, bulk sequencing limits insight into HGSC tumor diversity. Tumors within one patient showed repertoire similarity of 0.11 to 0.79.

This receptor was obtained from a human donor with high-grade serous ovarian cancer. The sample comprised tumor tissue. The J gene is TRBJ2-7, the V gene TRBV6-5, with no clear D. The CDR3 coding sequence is TGTGCCAGCAGTTACGATGGGTCTGGCTACGAGCAGTACTTC. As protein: CASSYDGSGYEQYF.